The present T cell receptor beta chain was sequenced within a study of T cell clonotyping in hematopoietic cell transplantation (dated by TCRdb to the early 2020s). Background on the whole study: A total of about 140 blood samples were gathered in the study from a few dozen consecutive transplant recipients along with their related donors. Patients were recruited between September 2015 and January 2017 and followed until late 2020 or death. The study at large found these results: Broader posttransplant TCR repertoire diversity was predicted by donor and pretransplant recipient Inverse Simpson Index values. Only a small fraction of recipient repertoires overlapped donor repertoires, with over 95% appearing de novo at the given depth. After transplant, TCR diversity in recipients dropped, and pathologically expanded clonotypes climbed progressively between day 30 and day 180. The sample size was limited, and CD4 and CD8 repertoire contributions could not be separated because cells were not sorted.

According to the germline V gene, CDR1 reads LGHNT and CDR2 reads FRNRAP. Here V drops 6 bases and J drops 4 bases, and the junction holds 8 bases not matched to any gene. The CDR3 starts with the cysteine, ends with the phenylalanine, and has 14 residues. Kept here is only the CDR3 DNA, which spans 42 bases and is read in frame from base 1. On this clone: Its antigen is unknown. Base qualities were left out, and no much larger clone turns up one base away.

The sample's time point label is to be understood as: 100 days after allo-HCT. Recipient blood was collected about 28 days before transplant and at days 30, 100 and 180 after transplant. Using Nuclei Lysis Solution, genomic DNA was extracted from unfractionated peripheral blood mononuclear cells that were either fresh or cryopreserved. The immunoSEQ assay, a bias-controlled multiplex PCR with V- and J-specific primers, was used to amplify TCR beta CDR3 regions from genomic DNA. In a second PCR step, the CDR3 amplicons were tagged with a proprietary barcode plus Illumina adapter sequences. CDR3 libraries were sequenced on an Illumina MiSeq instrument. In the source study's methods: immunoSEQ Analyzer 3.0 was used for export and quality control, with R Bioconductor and Immunarch used for downstream analyses. Only productive rearrangements in the normalized downsampled data set were used to calculate repertoire metrics. Pathologically expanded clonotypes were defined as those larger than 5 templates in the normalized cohort. The Inverse Simpson Index was used to measure repertoire diversity. The non-normalized data set was used for CMV-specificity analyses so that all clonotypes could be captured. Sourced from immuneACCESS, this table was stored by TCRdb with only in-frame sequences that have V and J called. A share of the clones is absent; for the studies checked, an unresolved V gene accounts for under half, and the remainder has no known explanation. V, J and clone size were drawn from that table, and D and trimming were deduced from the DNA. The table for this sample lists some 15,000 clones; approximately 80% of them were counted only once. The ten largest clones add up to 5.8% of the sample.

This receptor was obtained from a female patient between 35 and 55 years old who had an allogeneic stem cell transplant from a related donor, so T cells may come from the graft donor. Some clones in this sample may be carry-over from other donors' samples. This specimen consisted of PBMCs, obtained 100 days after allogeneic stem cell transplant. Recombination connected TRBV12-5 to TRBJ1-2; 7 of the junction bases match TRBD1. The DNA reads TGTGCTAGTGGCGCCGACAGGGATGGCTATGGCTACACCTTC. This codes for CASGADRDGYGYTF.